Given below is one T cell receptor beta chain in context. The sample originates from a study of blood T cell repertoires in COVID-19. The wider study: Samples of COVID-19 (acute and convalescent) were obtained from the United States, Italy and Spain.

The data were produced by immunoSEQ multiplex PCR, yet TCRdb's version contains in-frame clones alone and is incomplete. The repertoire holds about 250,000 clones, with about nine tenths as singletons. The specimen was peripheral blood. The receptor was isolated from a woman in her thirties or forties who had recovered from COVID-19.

In DNA, the CDR3 is TGTGCCAGCAGCCCGACAGGGGCGGATGGTGAAAAACTGTTTTTT. Translated: CASSPTGADGEKLFF. The chain uses TRBV4-2 and TRBJ1-4; 8 nucleotides agree with TRBD1. Losses at the gene ends were 4 bases for V and 7 bases for J; bases not matched to a gene: 8. The CDR3 contains 15 residues. Germline CDR1 and CDR2: LGHNA and YNFKEQ.